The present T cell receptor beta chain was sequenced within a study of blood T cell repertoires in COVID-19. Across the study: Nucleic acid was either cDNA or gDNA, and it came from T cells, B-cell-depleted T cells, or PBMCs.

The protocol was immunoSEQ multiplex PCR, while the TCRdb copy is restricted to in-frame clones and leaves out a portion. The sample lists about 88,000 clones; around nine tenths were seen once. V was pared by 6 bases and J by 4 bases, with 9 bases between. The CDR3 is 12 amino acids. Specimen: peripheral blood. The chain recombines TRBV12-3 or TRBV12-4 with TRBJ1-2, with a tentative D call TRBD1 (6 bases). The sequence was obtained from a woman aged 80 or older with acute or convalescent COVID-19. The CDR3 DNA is TGTGCCAGCAGCCAGGACAGCTATGGCTACACCTTC. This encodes CASSQDSYGYTF.